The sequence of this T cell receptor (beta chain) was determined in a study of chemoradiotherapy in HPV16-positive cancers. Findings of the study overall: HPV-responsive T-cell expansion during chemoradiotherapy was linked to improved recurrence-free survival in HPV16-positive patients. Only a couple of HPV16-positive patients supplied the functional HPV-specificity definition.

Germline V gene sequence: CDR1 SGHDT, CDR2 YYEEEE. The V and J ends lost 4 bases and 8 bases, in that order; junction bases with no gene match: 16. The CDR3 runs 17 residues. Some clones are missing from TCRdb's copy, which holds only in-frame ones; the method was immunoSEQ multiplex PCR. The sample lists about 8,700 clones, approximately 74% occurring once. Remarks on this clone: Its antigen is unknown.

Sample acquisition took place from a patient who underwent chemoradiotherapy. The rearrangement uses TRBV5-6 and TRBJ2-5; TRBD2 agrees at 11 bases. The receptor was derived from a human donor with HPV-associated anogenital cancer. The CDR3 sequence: CASSPPLAGGLLTTQYF. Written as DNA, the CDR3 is TGTGCCAGCAGCCCCCCCTTAGCGGGAGGGCTCCTAACAACCCAGTACTTC. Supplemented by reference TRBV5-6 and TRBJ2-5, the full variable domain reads DAGVTQSPTHLIKTRGQQVTLRCSPKSGHDTVSWYQQALGQGPQFIFQYYEEEERQRGNFPDRFSGHQFPNYSSELNVNALLLGDSALYLCASSPPLAGGLLTTQYFGPGTRLLVL.